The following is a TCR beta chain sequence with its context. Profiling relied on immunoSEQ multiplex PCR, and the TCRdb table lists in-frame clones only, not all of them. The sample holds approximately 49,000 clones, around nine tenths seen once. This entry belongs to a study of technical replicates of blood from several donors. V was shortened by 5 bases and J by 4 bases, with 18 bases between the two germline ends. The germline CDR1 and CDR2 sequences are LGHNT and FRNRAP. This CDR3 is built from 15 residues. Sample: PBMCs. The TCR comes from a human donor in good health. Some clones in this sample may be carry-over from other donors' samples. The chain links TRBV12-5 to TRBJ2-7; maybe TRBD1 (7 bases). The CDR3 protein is CASGLGTAGLYEQYF. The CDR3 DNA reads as TGTGCTAGTGGTCTCGGGACAGCGGGCCTGTACGAGCAGTACTTC.